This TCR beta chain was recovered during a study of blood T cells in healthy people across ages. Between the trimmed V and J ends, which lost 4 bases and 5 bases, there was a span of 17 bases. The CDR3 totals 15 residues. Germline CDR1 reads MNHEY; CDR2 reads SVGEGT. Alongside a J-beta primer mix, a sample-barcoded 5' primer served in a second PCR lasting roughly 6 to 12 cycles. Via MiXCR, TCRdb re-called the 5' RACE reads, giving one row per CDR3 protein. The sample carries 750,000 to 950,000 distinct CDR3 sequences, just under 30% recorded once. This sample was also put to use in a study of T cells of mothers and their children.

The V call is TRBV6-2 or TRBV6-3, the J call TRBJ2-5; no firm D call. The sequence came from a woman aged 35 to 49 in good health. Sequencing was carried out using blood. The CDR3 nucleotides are TGTGCCAGCAGTTCACCAGGTAGCCTTTCGGAGACCCAGTACTTC. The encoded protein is CASSSPGSLSETQYF.